Shown below are 32 T cell receptor beta chains from a single sample sequenced in a study of T cells after somatic rescue of genetic block. Only in-frame clones appear in the TCRdb table, and some are missing; sequencing was by immunoSEQ multiplex PCR. The data show 110,000 or so clones, with about 90% seen just once and 1.4% held by the top ten. The sample taken for sequencing was peripheral blood mononuclear cells (PBMCs). Receptors originate from a woman aged 18-29 years.

The chain employs TRBV7-9 and TRBJ2-6; TRBD2 matches 7 bases. This CDR3 has 18 residues. Germline loops: CDR1 SEHNR, CDR2 FQNEAQ (reference sequence). V lost 2 bases to trimming and J lost 2 bases; unmatched junction nucleotides: 9. CDR3 sequence reads: CASSLREGPRAGANVLTF. The CDR3 coding sequence is TGTGCCAGCAGCTTAAGGGAGGGGCCCCGGGCTGGGGCCAACGTCCTGACTTTC.

This clone was seen a single time. This sequence joins TRBV19 and TRBJ1-1; no clear D. V was clipped by 4 bases and J by 0 bases, with 12 bases between them. The CDR3 contains 15 residues. The V gene's germline CDR1 is LNHDA and CDR2 SQIVND (reference sequence). The CDR3 loop reads CASSTDSKVNTEAFF. The CDR3 DNA follows: TGTGCCAGTAGTACCGACTCGAAGGTGAACACTGAAGCTTTCTTT.

The chain uses TRBV27 and TRBJ1-5; D may be TRBD1 (6 bases). The CDR3 covers 17 residues. Between the trimmed V and J ends, which lost 6 bases and 2 bases, there was a span of 20 bases. CDR1 and CDR2 from the germline V gene are MNHEY and SMNVEV (reference sequence). CDR3 nucleotide sequence: TGTGCCAGCAGCCCACGGACAGACTTTTATGGCAATCAGCCCCAGCATTTT. It is translated as CASSPRTDFYGNQPQHF.

The CDR3 is CASSPQRGVGTDTQYF. As DNA, the CDR3 is TGTGCCAGCTCACCTCAGCGGGGGGTCGGCACAGATACGCAGTATTTT. This rearrangement joins TRBV7-3 to TRBJ2-3; 9 bases agree with TRBD2. Germline CDR1 is SGHTA and CDR2 is FQGTGA. The CDR3 runs 16 residues. With 8 bases clipped from V and 1 base from J, the junction kept 10 bases outside the gene matches. Based on the CDR3 plus reference TRBV7-3 and TRBJ2-3, the full variable domain is GAGVSQTPSNKVTEKGKYVELRCDPISGHTALYWYRQSLGQGPEFLIYFQGTGAADDSGLPNDRFFAVRPEGSVSTLKIQRTERGDSAVYLCASSPQRGVGTDTQYFGPGTRLTVL.

This sequence joins TRBV5-1 and TRBJ1-4; D not resolved. This CDR3 is 15 amino acids long. Germline assignment: CDR1 SGHRS and CDR2 YFSETQ. Trimming pared 4 bases from V and 6 bases from J, leaving 16 bases between. This CDR3 is CASSPTGTTDEKLFF. The CDR3 nucleotides are TGCGCCAGCAGCCCGACGGGTACCACGGATGAAAAACTGTTTTTT.

The chain has TRBV28 and TRBJ1-1; a possible D gene is TRBD1 (5 bases). Between the trimmed V and J ends, which lost 7 bases and 3 bases, there was a span of 15 bases. CDR1 is MDHEN and CDR2 is SYDVKM in the germline V gene. CDR3 length: 14 amino acids. The CDR3 DNA follows: TGTGCCAGCACCATACCCGACAGTTACACTGAAGCTTTCTTT. The encoded protein is CASTIPDSYTEAFF.

The chain couples TRBV30 to TRBJ1-4, with D possibly being TRBD1 (6 bases). CDR1 is GTSNPN, CDR2 SVGIG, per germline (reference sequence). The CDR3 has 16 amino acids. V lost 3 bases, J lost 3 bases, and 17 bases lay in between. This CDR3 is CAWSPPLGGANEKLFF. CDR3 nucleotide sequence: TGTGCCTGGAGCCCACCCCTGGGGGGCGCTAATGAAAAACTGTTTTTT.

The table lists this clone with a count of one. The gene calls are TRBV6-1 and TRBJ2-7; D tentatively reads TRBD1 or TRBD2 (5 bases each). Looked up from germline, CDR1 is MNHNS and CDR2 is SASEGT. The CDR3 runs 14 residues. V lost 6 bases and J 3 bases, leaving 15 bases between the germline ends. In DNA, the CDR3 is TGTGCCAGCAGGATCCGGGACGGGGACTACGAGCAGTACTTC. Amino acid sequence: CASRIRDGDYEQYF.

This clone was detected only once. V and J are TRBV4-1 and TRBJ2-1; no reliable D call. The V end was cut by 2 bases, the J end by 1 base, with 18 bases between. This CDR3 region has 18 residues. Per germline, CDR1 MGHRA and CDR2 YSYEKL. The CDR3 coding sequence is TGCGCCAGCAGCCAAAAAATTATAGGACGGTCGTCCTACAATGAGCAGTTCTTC. This sequence encodes CASSQKIIGRSSYNEQFF.

The chain uses TRBV13 and TRBJ2-3; TRBD1 agrees at 7 bases. J gave up 1 base and V 3 bases, and 1 base lay outside the gene matches. Per germline, CDR1 PRHDT and CDR2 FYEKMQ (reference sequence). The CDR3 length is 14 residues. CDR3 sequence: CASSFGQGTDTQYF. The DNA of the CDR3 is TGTGCCAGCAGCTTCGGACAGGGCACAGATACGCAGTATTTT.

The chain carries TRBV7-9 and TRBJ1-2; D gene unclear. V was shortened by 3 bases and J by 2 bases, with 7 bases between the two germline ends. CDR1 SEHNR and CDR2 FQNEAQ come from the germline V gene (reference sequence). The CDR3 totals 13 residues. Written as DNA, the CDR3 is TGTGCCAGCAGCTTGAGTCCAAACTATGGCTACACCTTC. This codes for CASSLSPNYGYTF.

This chain uses TRBV27 with TRBJ1-1, with unresolved D. The CDR3 has 15 residues. V lost 0 bases and J lost 2, with 10 bases in between. Germline CDR1 MNHEY, CDR2 SMNVEV (reference sequence). The chain's CDR3 is CASSLSVGLNTEAFF. CDR3 nucleotides: TGTGCCAGCAGTTTATCAGTAGGGTTAAACACTGAAGCTTTCTTT.

J is TRBJ1-1 and V is TRBV6-6; D is possibly TRBD1 (6 bases). This CDR3 has 13 residues. V was shortened by 6 bases and J by 1 base, with 9 bases between the two germline ends. Germline CDR1 and CDR2: MNHNY and SVGAGI (reference sequence). CDR3 sequence (DNA): TGTGCCAGCAGACTGGACAGGAACACTGAAGCTTTCTTT. The encoded protein is CASRLDRNTEAFF.

The count of this clone is one. V usage is TRBV6-1 and J usage is TRBJ2-2; 7 positions match TRBD1. J was trimmed by 8 bases and V by 6 bases; bases with no gene match: 6. This CDR3 has 13 residues. Per the germline V gene, CDR1 is MNHNS and CDR2 is SASEGT. CDR3: CASRRGRVGELFF. The CDR3 DNA is TGTGCCAGCAGGAGGGGGCGGGTGGGGGAGCTGTTTTTT.

The chain employs TRBV7-9 and TRBJ2-7; 8 bases map to TRBD1. The J segment lost 7 bases and the V segment lost 3 bases, leaving 11 bases of the junction unmatched. Germline V gives CDR1 SEHNR, CDR2 FQNEAQ (reference sequence). This CDR3 spans 15 amino acids. Here the CDR3 reads CASSFTGTGGVEQYF. CDR3 coding DNA: TGTGCCAGCAGCTTCACCGGGACAGGAGGGGTTGAGCAGTACTTC.

The rearrangement links TRBV7-3 to TRBJ1-1; perhaps TRBD1 as D (5 bases). V gave up 3 bases and J gave up 1 base, with 9 bases separating them. The V gene's germline CDR1 is SGHTA and CDR2 FQGTGA. This CDR3 comprises 14 residues. The CDR3 bases are TGTGCCAGCAGCTTGGGGCAGGGGAACACTGAAGCTTTCTTT. It yields the protein CASSLGQGNTEAFF. Variable domain in full (rest from reference TRBV7-3 and TRBJ1-1): GAGVSQTPSNKVTEKGKYVELRCDPISGHTALYWYRQSLGQGPEFLIYFQGTGAADDSGLPNDRFFAVRPEGSVSTLKIQRTERGDSAVYLCASSLGQGNTEAFFGQGTRLTVV.

This chain links TRBV19 with TRBJ1-5; D might be TRBD1 (5 bases). Trimming removed 6 bases at V and 3 bases at J, with 15 bases between. Germline V gene data show CDR1 as LNHDA and CDR2 as SQIVND (reference sequence). The CDR3 is made up of 15 amino acids. The CDR3 DNA reads as TGTGCCAGTAGCACCGGGACGGGGGTCAATCAGCCCCAGCATTTT. Protein product: CASSTGTGVNQPQHF.

V and J are TRBV27 and TRBJ1-1; tentative D call: TRBD1 (5 bases). The CDR3 runs to 14 residues. CDR1 and CDR2 (germline): MNHEY, SMNVEV (reference sequence). Trimming stripped 4 bases from V and 3 bases from J, with 12 bases between. The CDR3 here is CASSWDRRDTEAFF. As DNA, the CDR3 is TGTGCCAGCAGTTGGGACCGCAGGGACACTGAAGCTTTCTTT.

This clone turned up a few times. The chain employs TRBV5-4 and TRBJ1-2, with D maybe TRBD1 (5 bases). The CDR3 totals 15 residues. Germline V gives CDR1 SGHNT, CDR2 YYREEE (reference sequence). Trimming removed 3 bases from V and 4 bases from J, with 16 bases in between. The CDR3 is CASSSGGMRSYGYTF. DNA of the CDR3: TGTGCCAGCAGCTCCGGGGGAATGCGGAGCTATGGCTACACCTTC.

The chain links TRBV30 to TRBJ1-1; tentative D call: TRBD1 (5 bases). This CDR3 has 14 amino acids. Trimming pared 0 bases from V and 5 bases from J, leaving 13 bases between. The germline CDR1 and CDR2 sequences are GTSNPN and SVGIG (reference sequence). CDR3 residues: CAWSVRLGRTEAFF. CDR3 DNA: TGTGCCTGGAGTGTAAGACTGGGGCGTACTGAAGCTTTCTTT.

The rearrangement joins TRBV18 to TRBJ1-2, with unresolved D. The CDR3 has 16 residues. Trimming took off 2 bases at V and 1 base at J, with 14 bases between the two ends. Germline CDR1 and CDR2: KGHSH and LQKENI. Here the CDR3 reads CASSPSLQILNYGYTF. In nucleotides, the CDR3 is TGTGCCAGCTCACCAAGTTTACAGATTCTTAACTATGGCTACACCTTC.

This rearrangement joins TRBV7-9 to TRBJ1-2, with D possibly being TRBD1 (6 bases). The CDR3 spans 13 residues. CDR1 and CDR2 (germline): SEHNR, FQNEAQ (reference sequence). The V and J ends lost 10 bases and 4 bases respectively, with 16 bases between them. CDR3 sequence (DNA): TGTGCCACGAATGCGGGACACGCCTATGGCTACACCTTC. It translates to CATNAGHAYGYTF.

On this clone itself: The same CDR3 is also encoded by other DNA sequences in this sample. J is TRBJ2-2 and V is TRBV6-4, with TRBD2 matching 14 bases. With V trimmed by 6 bases and J by 0 bases, 3 bases remained unmatched. This CDR3 has 17 amino acids. In germline, CDR1 is MRHNA, CDR2 SNTAGT. CDR3 DNA sequence: TGTGCCAGCAGCCCGACTAGCGGGGGGGCGAACACCGGGGAGCTGTTTTTT. Residues: CASSPTSGGANTGELFF.

The chain joins TRBV6-5 to TRBJ1-1; 7 bases are a match to TRBD1. V trimming: 4 bases; J trimming: 7 bases; junction bases outside the gene matches: 3. The CDR3 spans 12 residues. Germline assignment: CDR1 MNHEY and CDR2 SVGAGI. For the CDR3, the DNA is TGTGCCAGCAGTTGGGGACAGAGTGAAGCTTTCTTT. Encoded protein: CASSWGQSEAFF.

This sequence joins TRBV30 and TRBJ2-1, with TRBD2 matching 7 bases. Germline CDR1 reads GTSNPN; CDR2 reads SVGIG (reference sequence). This CDR3 is 17 amino acids long. Trimming removed 0 bases from V and 5 bases from J; junction bases left unmatched: 13. CDR3 in amino acids: CAWSVKLWEGHDNEQFF. CDR3 coding DNA: TGTGCCTGGAGTGTAAAATTATGGGAGGGGCACGACAATGAGCAGTTCTTC.

V usage is TRBV6-6 and J usage is TRBJ1-2; D perhaps matches TRBD1 (5 bases). The CDR3 is made up of 14 amino acids. Germline values: CDR1 MNHNY, CDR2 SVGAGI (reference sequence). The DNA of the CDR3 is TGTGCTAATAGACCCTCCGGGGGAAAGGATGGCTACACCTTC. It encodes CANRPSGGKDGYTF.

The chain has TRBV6-1 and TRBJ2-3; possible D gene TRBD2, 6 bases. CDR1 MNHNS and CDR2 SASEGT come from the germline V gene. V was pared by 2 bases and J by 5 bases, with 11 bases between. CDR3 length: 14 amino acids. The CDR3 nucleotides are TGTGCCAGCAGTGAACAGGGACTGGGAGATACGCAGTATTTT. Its protein is CASSEQGLGDTQYF.

The rearrangement uses TRBV4-1 and TRBJ2-7, with D unclear. CDR1 and CDR2 from the germline V gene are MGHRA and YSYEKL. The CDR3 totals 13 residues. V was shortened by 1 base and J by 0 bases, with 4 bases between the two germline ends. Here the CDR3 DNA reads TGCGCCAGCAGCCAAGGTTCCTCCTACGAGCAGTACTTC. Protein product: CASSQGSSYEQYF.

The chain links TRBV25-1 to TRBJ2-3; no reliable D call. Trimming took off 2 bases at V and 4 bases at J, with 22 bases between the two ends. This CDR3 is 18 amino acids long. CDR1 and CDR2 from the germline V gene are MGHDK and SYGVNS. The CDR3 region is CASSEVGHARFGADTQYF. The CDR3 DNA is TGTGCCAGCAGTGAAGTAGGGCACGCTAGATTTGGAGCAGATACGCAGTATTTT.

The rearrangement links TRBV7-5 to TRBJ2-7. TRBV7-5 is classified as a pseudogene. This CDR3 has 17 residues. CDR3 protein: CARSFVAEGRGGYEQYF. Written as DNA, the CDR3 is TGTGCCAGAAGCTTTGTGGCAGAGGGCAGGGGGGGCTACGAGCAGTACTTC.

This chain links TRBV29-1 with TRBJ1-2, with D hard to call. Trimming removed 5 bases at V and 3 bases at J, with 10 bases between. The CDR3 contains 12 residues. From germline, CDR1 is SQVTM and CDR2 ANQGSEA. The CDR3 coding sequence is TGCAGCGTTTTCCGCTCGGACTATGGCTACACCTTC. Translated: CSVFRSDYGYTF.

V usage is TRBV7-6 and J usage is TRBJ2-5; D may correspond to TRBD1 or TRBD2 (5 bases each). The germline V gene encodes CDR1 SGHVS and CDR2 FNYEAQ. Trimming pared 4 bases from V and 3 bases from J, leaving 21 bases between. The CDR3 covers 17 residues. The CDR3 region is CASSSQFRGRAKETQYF. The DNA of the CDR3 is TGTGCCAGCAGCTCGCAATTCCGGGGCCGAGCTAAAGAGACCCAGTACTTC.